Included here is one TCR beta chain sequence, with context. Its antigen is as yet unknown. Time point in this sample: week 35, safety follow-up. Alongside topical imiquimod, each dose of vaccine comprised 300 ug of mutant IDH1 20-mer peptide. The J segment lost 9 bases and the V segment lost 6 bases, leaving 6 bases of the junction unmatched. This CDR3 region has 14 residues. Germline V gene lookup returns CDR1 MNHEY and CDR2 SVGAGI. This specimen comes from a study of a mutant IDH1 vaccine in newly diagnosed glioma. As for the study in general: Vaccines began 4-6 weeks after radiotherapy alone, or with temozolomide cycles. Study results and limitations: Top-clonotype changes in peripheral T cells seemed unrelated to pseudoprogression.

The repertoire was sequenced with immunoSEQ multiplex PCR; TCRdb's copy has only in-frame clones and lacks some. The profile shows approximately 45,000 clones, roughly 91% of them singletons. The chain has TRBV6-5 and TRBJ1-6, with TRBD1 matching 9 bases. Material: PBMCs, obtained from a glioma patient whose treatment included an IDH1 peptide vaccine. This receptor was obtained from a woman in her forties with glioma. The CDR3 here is CASRLTGGSSPLHF. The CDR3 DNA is TGTGCCAGCAGATTGACAGGGGGTAGTTCACCCCTCCACTTT.